The T cell receptor (beta chain) under discussion was sequenced for a study of cytomegalovirus exposure and HLA in healthy donors. Study-wide points: TCR beta chains numbering about 160 were designated cytomegalovirus-associated.

PCR used 60 Vbeta primers and 13 Jbeta primers. Assay used: immunoSEQ multiplex PCR; TCRdb lists only in-frame clones, some missing. The table shows tens of thousands of clones, with over 70% occurring only once. About this clone: The target antigen is unknown. An end of the junction does not agree with germline; a read error may underlie this. In the same sample, other DNA sequences code for this CDR3.

CDR3 length: 15 residues. From germline, CDR1 is MNHEY and CDR2 SMNVEV (reference sequence). The receptor was isolated from a man in his fifties in good health and CMV-seropositive. What was sequenced was PBMCs. This rearrangement joins TRBV27 to TRBJ2-2, with 9 bases matching TRBD1. CDR3 in DNA: TGCGCCAGCAGTTCGGGACAGGGGAACACCGGGGAGCTGTTTTTT. It yields the protein CASSSGQGNTGELFF.